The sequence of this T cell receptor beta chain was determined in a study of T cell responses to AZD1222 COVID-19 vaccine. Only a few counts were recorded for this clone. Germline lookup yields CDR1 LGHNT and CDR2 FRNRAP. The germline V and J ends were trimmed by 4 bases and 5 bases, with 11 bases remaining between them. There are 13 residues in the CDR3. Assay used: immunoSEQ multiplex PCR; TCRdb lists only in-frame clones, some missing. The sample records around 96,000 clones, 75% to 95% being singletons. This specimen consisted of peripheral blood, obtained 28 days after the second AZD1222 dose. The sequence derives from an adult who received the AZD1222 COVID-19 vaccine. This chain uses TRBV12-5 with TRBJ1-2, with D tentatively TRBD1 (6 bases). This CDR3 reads CASGYQGTYGYTF. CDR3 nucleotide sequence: TGTGCTAGTGGTTATCAGGGGACTTATGGCTACACCTTC.